The 21 T cell receptor beta chains reported below all come from one sample, sequenced in a study of cytomegalovirus exposure and HLA in healthy donors. The primer mix had 60 Vbeta and 13 Jbeta primers. Libraries were prepared by immunoSEQ multiplex PCR; TCRdb keeps only in-frame clonotypes and omits some of them. The data hold roughly 100,000 clones, with around 82% observed a single time. The sequencing input was PBMCs. These receptors all come from a man aged 45-60 years in good health and CMV-seronegative.

This chain joins TRBV9 and TRBJ1-3; D remains ambiguous. The length of the CDR3 is 14 residues. V lost 0 bases and J lost 12, with 16 bases in between. Germline V lookup: CDR1 SGDLS, CDR2 YYNGEE. CDR3 DNA: TGTGCCAGCAGCGTAGTAGGGTCGGAGGTCGACATATATTTT. It codes for CASSVVGSEVDIYF. Combining the CDR3 with reference TRBV9 and TRBJ1-3 gives the whole variable domain DSGVTQTPKHLITATGQRVTLRCSPRSGDLSVYWYQQSLDQGLQFLIQYYNGEERAKGNILERFSAQQFPDLHSELNLSSLELGDSALYFCASSVVGSEVDIYFGEGSWLTVV.

The rearrangement links TRBV7-8 to TRBJ2-5; D might be TRBD1 (6 bases). The germline V and J ends were trimmed by 5 bases and 6 bases, with 13 bases remaining between them. CDR3 size: 13 residues. Germline CDR1 and CDR2: SGHVS and FQNEAQ. This CDR3 reads CASSRQGSQTQYF. DNA of the CDR3: TGTGCCAGCAGCAGGCAGGGGTCCCAGACCCAGTACTTC.

V and J are TRBV2 and TRBJ1-5; no clear D. CDR1 SNHLY and CDR2 FYNNEI come from the germline V gene. CDR3 length equals 13 residues. V lost 4 bases and J 3 bases, leaving 7 bases between the germline ends. In nucleotides, the CDR3 is TGTGCCAGCAGTGGGAGGTCCAATCAGCCCCAGCATTTT. Its protein product is CASSGRSNQPQHF.

This chain joins TRBV6-1 and TRBJ2-7, with D maybe TRBD1 (6 bases). The V and J ends lost 4 bases and 0 bases respectively, with 13 bases between them. Germline lookup yields CDR1 MNHNS and CDR2 SASEGT. This CDR3 comprises 15 residues. The CDR3: CASSGTGLLSYEQYV. CDR3 DNA sequence: TGTGCCAGCAGTGGAACAGGGCTACTCTCCTACGAGCAGTACGTC.

Concerning this clone itself: The junction does not match germline at one end; this may be a read error. V usage is TRBV7-9 and J usage is TRBJ1-4; no clear D. The CDR3 contains 15 residues. Germline V gives CDR1 SEHNR, CDR2 FQNEAQ (reference sequence). CDR3 in amino acids: CSSSLVEGTNEKLFF. The CDR3, as DNA: TGTTCCAGCAGCTTAGTGGAGGGAACTAATGAAAAACTGTTTTTT. Filled out from reference TRBV7-9 and TRBJ1-4, the complete variable domain reads DTGVSQNPRHKITKRGQNVTFRCDPISEHNRLYWYRQTLGQGPEFLTYFQNEAQLEKSRLLSDRFSAERPKGSFSTLEIQRTEQGDSAMYLCSSSLVEGTNEKLFFGSGTQLSVL.

This chain uses TRBV5-4 with TRBJ2-1; D possibly corresponds to TRBD1 (5 bases). Trimming left V 3 bases short and J 6 bases short, with 13 bases between. The germline V gene encodes CDR1 SGHNT and CDR2 YYREEE (reference sequence). The CDR3 is 14 amino acids. The CDR3 reads CASSSQGNSNEQFF. Here the CDR3 DNA reads TGTGCCAGCAGCTCCCAGGGTAATAGCAATGAGCAGTTCTTC. The full variable domain, its missing parts supplied by reference TRBV5-4 and TRBJ2-1, is ETGVTQSPTHLIKTRGQQVTLRCSSQSGHNTVSWYQQALGQGPQFIFQYYREEENGRGNFPPRFSGLQFPNYSSELNVNALELDDSALYLCASSSQGNSNEQFFGPGTRLTVL.

The chain joins TRBV28 to TRBJ2-7; 12 nucleotides agree with TRBD2. After removal of 6 bases from V and 5 bases from J, the junction contained 2 bases not matched to a gene. Germline CDR1 and CDR2: MDHEN and SYDVKM. This CDR3 has 13 residues. CDR3 sequence reads: CASRLAGGDEQYV. CDR3 bases: TGTGCCAGCAGACTAGCGGGGGGAGACGAGCAGTACGTC.

The CDR3 region has the DNA TGTGCCAGCAGCGTCACCTACAGGGGTAGTGGAAACACCATATATTTT. This codes for CASSVTYRGSGNTIYF. The rearrangement uses TRBV9 and TRBJ1-3, with 7 bases identical to TRBD1. The CDR3 has 16 residues. The germline V gene encodes CDR1 SGDLS and CDR2 YYNGEE. V was pared by 2 bases and J by 3 bases, with 8 bases of the junction left unmatched.

This sequence joins TRBV7-2 and TRBJ1-5, with 7 bases aligning to TRBD1. Germline CDR1 reads SGHTA; CDR2 reads FQGNSA. Trimming at V came to 4 bases and at J to 4 bases, leaving 10 bases not matched to a gene. The CDR3 consists of 16 residues. The DNA of the CDR3 is TGTGCCAGCAGCTCCCGCCGGGACAGCATTAATCAGCCCCAGCATTTT. It translates to CASSSRRDSINQPQHF. Together with reference TRBV7-2 and TRBJ1-5, the CDR3 gives the full variable domain: GAGVSQSPSNKVTEKGKDVELRCDPISGHTALYWYRQSLGQGLEFLIYFQGNSAPDKSGLPSDRFSAERTGGSVSTLTIQRTQQEDSAVYLCASSSRRDSINQPQHFGDGTRLSIL.

The V and J genes are TRBV10-3 and TRBJ2-2; 12 positions match TRBD2. The CDR3 is 16 amino acids. With 6 bases clipped from V and 6 bases from J, the junction kept 8 bases outside the gene matches. Germline loops: CDR1 ENHRY, CDR2 SYGVKD. CDR3 amino acids: CAISGPGLAGPGELFF. For the CDR3, the DNA is TGTGCCATCAGCGGGCCGGGACTAGCGGGTCCCGGGGAGCTGTTTTTT.

This clone was observed a handful of times. The V and J genes are TRBV6-5 and TRBJ2-3; D perhaps matches TRBD2 (6 bases). The CDR3 covers 16 residues. V lost 3 bases, J lost 3 bases, and 16 bases lay in between. Germline lookup yields CDR1 MNHEY and CDR2 SVGAGI. CDR3 region: CASSYGTGGNTDTQYF. CDR3 bases: TGTGCCAGCAGTTATGGGACCGGGGGAAATACAGATACGCAGTATTTT.

As DNA, the CDR3 is TGTGCCAGCAGCTCAGTAGGGGACGAGCAGTACTTC. Its translation: CASSSVGDEQYF. This chain joins TRBV7-2 and TRBJ2-7, with a possible D match to TRBD1 (5 bases). CDR1 is SGHTA, CDR2 FQGNSA, per germline. Trimming took off 4 bases at V and 5 bases at J, with 9 bases between the two ends. The CDR3 is 12 residues long.

The chain is built from TRBV28 and TRBJ1-3; perhaps TRBD1 as D (5 bases). Trimming took off 2 bases at V and 7 bases at J, with 15 bases between the two ends. The CDR3 sequence is 15 residues long. Germline V gene data show CDR1 as MDHEN and CDR2 as SYDVKM. Here the CDR3 reads CASSLVKGAHNTIYF. In nucleotides, the CDR3 is TGTGCCAGCAGTTTAGTGAAAGGGGCGCACAACACCATATATTTT.

The chain uses TRBV5-1 and TRBJ1-1; no clear D gene. Germline CDR1 is SGHRS and CDR2 is YFSETQ. The CDR3 runs 14 residues. V lost 6 bases and J lost 2, with 14 bases in between. The CDR3, as DNA: TGCGCCAGCACCAAGGGAGACACTAACACTGAAGCTTTCTTT. Its protein is CASTKGDTNTEAFF.

Only one count was recorded for this clone. The gene calls are TRBV11-2 and TRBJ2-2; 9 nucleotides line up with TRBD2. This CDR3 has 16 amino acids. Germline trimming cut 6 bases from V and 8 bases from J; bases unmatched to any gene: 13. CDR1 SGHAT and CDR2 FQNNGV come from the germline V gene. The CDR3 DNA sequence: TGTGCCAGCAGGGCGCAGCGGGGGGTCCCCAGGGGGGAGCTGTTTTTT. It specifies CASRAQRGVPRGELFF.

This sequence joins TRBV5-1 and TRBJ1-2, with a weak D call TRBD1 (5 bases). V was cut by 4 bases and J by 1 base, with 8 bases left in between. Germline V gene lookup returns CDR1 SGHRS and CDR2 YFSETQ. The CDR3 sequence is 13 residues long. In DNA, the CDR3 is TGCGCCAGCAGCCCCAGGGTTAACTATGGCTACACCTTC. It specifies CASSPRVNYGYTF.

This clone was picked up one time. This chain connects TRBV18 to TRBJ1-4; the D gene is possibly TRBD1 (5 bases). The CDR3 runs 12 residues. Trimming stripped 3 bases from V and 8 bases from J, with 7 bases between. Germline lookup yields CDR1 KGHSH and CDR2 LQKENI. CDR3 region: CASSPRGEKLFF. DNA of the CDR3: TGTGCCAGCTCACCGCGGGGGGAAAAACTGTTTTTT.

This chain uses TRBV19 with TRBJ1-2; 8 positions match TRBD1. This CDR3 is built from 15 residues. The ends lost 5 bases at V and 2 bases at J; junction bases unmatched: 7. CDR1 and CDR2 (germline): LNHDA, SQIVND (reference sequence). This chain's CDR3 is CASSLTGGRNYGYTF. The CDR3 DNA follows: TGTGCCAGTAGTCTCACAGGGGGGCGCAACTATGGCTACACCTTC. Full variable domain (remainder filled in from reference TRBV19 and TRBJ1-2): DGGITQSPKYLFRKEGQNVTLSCEQNLNHDAMYWYRQDPGQGLRLIYYSQIVNDFQKGDIAEGYSVSREKKESFPLTVTSAQKNPTAFYLCASSLTGGRNYGYTFGSGTRLTVV.

The rearrangement uses TRBV28 and TRBJ1-3; D perhaps matches TRBD1 (5 bases). Germline CDR1 and CDR2: MDHEN and SYDVKM. V lost 6 bases and J 2 bases, leaving 11 bases between the germline ends. The CDR3 loop spans 14 amino acids. This CDR3 is CASSSGGTGNTIYF. CDR3 sequence (DNA): TGTGCCAGCAGCTCCGGGGGAACTGGAAACACCATATATTTT.

This clone was counted a few times. The V gene is TRBV5-1, the J gene TRBJ1-1; 8 positions match TRBD1. The CDR3 runs to 14 residues. Germline V gene data show CDR1 as SGHRS and CDR2 as YFSETQ. Trimming removed 7 bases from V and 11 bases from J; junction bases left unmatched: 16. The CDR3 spells CASRVTQGAGEAFF. In nucleotides, the CDR3 is TGCGCCAGCCGAGTAACGCAGGGGGCCGGGGAGGCTTTCTTT.

This clone was detected once. CDR3 DNA sequence: TGCGCCAGCAGCTTGGTCGGAGAGAACACTGAAGCTTTCTTT. This sequence encodes CASSLVGENTEAFF. The rearrangement links TRBV5-1 to TRBJ1-1; no clear D gene. Germline V gene data show CDR1 as SGHRS and CDR2 as YFSETQ. V was trimmed by 0 bases and J by 1 base, leaving 7 bases between them. The CDR3 runs 14 residues.